This TCR beta chain emerged from a study of CD8+ T cells in alopecia areata. The treatment was: oral pan-JAK inhibitor, 5-10 mg twice daily. V trimming: 7 bases; J trimming: 6 bases; junction bases outside the gene matches: 8. In germline, CDR1 is SQVTM, CDR2 ANQGSEA. The CDR3 has 13 amino acids. Reverse transcribed after extraction, RNA yielded cDNA as the sequencing template. The assay was immunoSEQ multiplex PCR, and TCRdb's table has in-frame clones only and misses some. The profile shows about 270,000 clones, about 62% of them singletons. The sequence was collected from a human donor with alopecia areata. Sequences were derived from CD4+ T cells sorted from blood, sampled around week 54, from a patient treated with tofacitinib. V usage is TRBV29-1 and J usage is TRBJ2-3, with TRBD1 matching over 9 bases. The CDR3 is CSAGQGSSDTQYF. The CDR3 DNA is TGCAGCGCCGGACAGGGGAGTTCGGATACGCAGTATTTT.